A selection of T cell receptor beta chains follows, all from one sample in a study of shared clonotypes between healthy human individuals. TCRdb's copy holds only in-frame clones and misses some; the assay was immunoSEQ multiplex PCR. Among about 1.4 million clones listed, around 95% were seen once. The sequencing input was naive CD4+ T cells sorted from blood. These TCRs come from a young man in good health. Each CDR3 is given with its conserved first and last residue. D genes are given only for firm matches. Only some rows state a clone size, as once, few, many or a class for expanded clones.

D gene | clone size | J gene | V gene | CDR3 protein | CDR3 DNA
. | . | TRBJ1-4 | TRBV27 | CASRRSYASTNEKLFF | TGTGCCAGCAGGCGGAGCTACGCCTCAACTAATGAAAAACTGTTTTTT
. | . | TRBJ1-1 | TRBV5-5 | CASSLDTFMNTEAFF | TGTGCCAGCAGCTTGGATACATTTATGAACACTGAAGCTTTCTTT
. | few | TRBJ2-7 | TRBV18 | CASSPAIEVAYEQYF | TGTGCCAGCTCACCGGCCATCGAAGTAGCCTACGAGCAGTACTTC
TRBD1 | . | TRBJ1-2 | TRBV5-1 | CASSLGGHYYGYTF | TGCGCCAGCAGTCTAGGGGGCCATTACTATGGCTACACCTTC
. | . | TRBJ1-5 | TRBV5-5 | CASSLGDLLVGQPQHF | TGTGCCAGCAGCTTGGGGGACCTTTTGGTCGGGCAGCCCCAGCATTTT
. | . | TRBJ1-1 | TRBV19 | CASSLQGNTEAFF | TGTGCCAGTAGTTTACAGGGGAACACTGAAGCTTTCTTT
. | . | TRBJ2-7 | TRBV12-2 | CASRLAHNRTSGSSNEQYF | TGTGCAAGTCGCTTAGCGCATAACCGGACTAGCGGGAGTTCGAACGAGCAGTACTTC
TRBD2 | . | TRBJ2-3 | TRBV5-4 | CASSFDLAGITDTQYF | TGTGCCAGCAGCTTCGACCTAGCGGGTATAACAGATACGCAGTATTTT
. | . | TRBJ2-7 | TRBV7-5 | CARSLVGLAGGTYEQYF | TGTGCCAGAAGCCTTGTGGGACTAGCGGGAGGGACCTACGAGCAGTACTTC
. | . | TRBJ2-7 | TRBV5-1 | CASSFWQLLGSSGEQYF | TGCGCCAGCAGCTTTTGGCAGCTTCTCGGGAGTTCGGGGGAGCAGTACTTC
TRBD1 | . | TRBJ2-6 | TRBV28 | CASSFPGGMSGANVLTF | TGTGCCAGCAGTTTCCCAGGGGGCATGTCTGGGGCCAACGTCCTGACTTTC
. | . | TRBJ2-7 | TRBV27 | CASSRDYSTYEQYF | TGTGCCAGCAGTCGCGACTACTCCACCTACGAGCAGTACTTC
TRBD1 | . | TRBJ1-1 | TRBV6-1 | CASSETRWETGRNTEAFF | TGTGCCAGCAGTGAAACTCGCTGGGAGACAGGGAGGAACACTGAAGCTTTCTTT
TRBD1 | . | TRBJ2-1 | TRBV6-5 | CASRPGTVKYNEQFF | TGTGCCAGCCGCCCAGGGACAGTAAAATACAATGAGCAGTTCTTC
. | . | TRBJ2-7 | TRBV18 | CASSPSGPYEQYF | TGTGCCAGCTCACCATCTGGCCCCTACGAGCAGTACTTC
. | . | TRBJ2-7 | TRBV5-5 | CASSLGVGFYEQYF | TGTGCCAGCAGCTTGGGAGTGGGCTTCTACGAGCAGTACTTC
. | . | TRBJ2-7 | TRBV7-8 | CASSLAATLSSYEQYF | TGTGCCAGCAGCTTAGCGGCGACACTCAGCTCCTACGAGCAGTACTTC
. | . | TRBJ1-4 | TRBV18 | CASSPSGVGANEKLFF | TGTGCCAGCTCACCATCAGGGGTAGGTGCTAATGAAAAACTGTTTTTT
. | . | TRBJ2-7 | TRBV5-4 | CASSLAPETNYEQYF | TGTGCCAGCAGCTTGGCCCCAGAAACAAACTACGAGCAGTACTTC
. | . | TRBJ2-7 | TRBV19 | CASSAVSQGSLTYEQYF | TGTGCCAGTAGTGCCGTATCCCAGGGATCTTTAACCTACGAGCAGTACTTC
. | . | TRBJ2-3 | TRBV29-1 | CSANLRYTQYF | TGCAGCGCCAACCTCAGGTATACGCAGTATTTT
TRBD2 | . | TRBJ2-2 | TRBV7-9 | CASSVHLREFNTGELFF | TGTGCCAGCAGCGTTCACCTGCGGGAGTTTAACACCGGGGAGCTGTTTTTT
. | . | TRBJ1-5 | TRBV7-8 | CASSPSNFNQPQHF | TGTGCCAGCAGCCCCAGTAATTTCAATCAGCCCCAGCATTTT
TRBD2 | . | TRBJ2-1 | TRBV19 | CASSSWTSGRAGREQFF | TGTGCCAGTAGTTCTTGGACTAGCGGGAGGGCCGGAAGGGAGCAGTTCTTC
. | . | TRBJ2-7 | TRBV10-2 | CASSVRQGGSYEQYF | TGCGCCAGCAGTGTAAGACAGGGAGGGTCCTACGAGCAGTACTTC
TRBD2 | . | TRBJ2-7 | TRBV18 | CASSPQQLAGGYEQYF | TGTGCCAGCTCACCCCAACAACTAGCGGGAGGATACGAGCAGTACTTC
. | . | TRBJ2-3 | TRBV10-1 | CASGASGTDTQYF | TGCGCCAGCGGGGCTAGCGGCACAGATACGCAGTATTTT
. | . | TRBJ2-7 | TRBV7-9 | CASSPAGTLLQYF | TGTGCCAGCAGCCCCGCGGGGACCCTTCTGCAGTACTTC
. | . | TRBJ2-3 | TRBV28 | CASRRRREITDTQYF | TGTGCCAGCCGCCGGAGGCGCGAAATCACAGATACGCAGTATTTT
. | . | TRBJ1-2 | TRBV30 | CAWSVLLGSYTF | TGTGCCTGGAGTGTACTTCTGGGAAGCTACACCTTC
. | once | TRBJ1-2 | TRBV30 | CAWTSGGDYGYTF | TGTGCCTGGACATCAGGAGGGGACTATGGCTACACCTTC
TRBD1 | . | TRBJ1-1 | TRBV10-3 | CAITPDRLNTEAFF | TGTGCCATCACTCCGGACAGGCTGAACACTGAAGCTTTCTTT
. | once | TRBJ2-5 | TRBV6-1 | CASSAISSVETQYF | TGTGCCAGCAGTGCTATTTCTAGCGTAGAGACCCAGTACTTC
TRBD1 | . | TRBJ2-1 | TRBV2 | CASSETGGHYNEQFF | TGTGCCAGCAGTGAAACAGGGGGCCACTACAATGAGCAGTTCTTC
. | . | TRBJ2-3 | TRBV4-1 | CASSHPPKGGRTDTQYF | TGCGCCAGCAGCCACCCCCCAAAGGGGGGTAGGACAGATACGCAGTATTTT
. | . | TRBJ2-7 | TRBV5-4 | CASSFGPRDDEQYF | TGTGCCAGCAGCTTTGGGCCTAGGGACGACGAGCAGTACTTC
. | . | TRBJ1-4 | TRBV28 | CASRKANEKLFF | TGTGCCAGCAGAAAGGCCAATGAAAAACTGTTTTTT
. | few | TRBJ2-3 | TRBV27 | CASSFRGGTQYF | TGTGCCAGCAGTTTTCGAGGGGGTACGCAGTATTTT
. | once | TRBJ1-2 | TRBV10-3 | CAISVGQNNYGYTF | TGTGCCATCAGTGTTGGGCAGAATAACTATGGCTACACCTTC
. | . | TRBJ2-2 | TRBV2 | CASRTAANTGELFF | TGTGCCAGCAGGACAGCAGCTAACACCGGGGAGCTGTTTTTT
. | . | TRBJ2-1 | TRBV5-1 | CASSFSRDYNEQFF | TGCGCCAGCAGCTTTAGCAGAGACTACAATGAGCAGTTCTTC
. | many | TRBJ2-5 | TRBV5-1 | CASSGSGHQVGETQYF | TGCGCCAGCAGTGGATCGGGACATCAAGTCGGGGAGACCCAGTACTTC
. | . | TRBJ1-1 | TRBV6-6 | CASSYYRTEAFF | TGTGCCAGCAGTTACTATCGCACTGAAGCTTTCTTT
. | . | TRBJ2-7 | TRBV7-8 | CASSLSGFRGGSYEQYF | TGTGCCAGCAGCTTATCAGGGTTCAGGGGAGGGTCCTACGAGCAGTACTTC
. | . | TRBJ2-6 | TRBV9 | CASSVAGFAGANVLTF | TGTGCCAGCAGCGTAGCGGGGTTCGCTGGGGCCAACGTCCTGACTTTC
. | . | TRBJ2-2 | TRBV18 | CASSREVNTGELFF | TGTGCCAGCTCACGGGAGGTGAACACCGGGGAGCTGTTTTTT
TRBD2 | . | TRBJ2-2 | TRBV28 | CASSRGGNTGELFF | TGTGCCAGCAGTCGGGGGGGGAACACCGGGGAGCTGTTTTTT
. | . | TRBJ1-5 | TRBV7-6 | CASSFSQGSQPQHF | TGTGCCAGCAGCTTTAGTCAGGGATCTCAGCCCCAGCATTTT
TRBD2 | . | TRBJ2-3 | TRBV6-5 | CASSWTSGRWTDTQYF | TGTGCCAGCAGTTGGACTAGCGGGAGGTGGACAGATACGCAGTATTTT
. | once | TRBJ2-7 | TRBV27 | CASSLTWEAYEQYF | TGTGCCAGCAGTTTAACTTGGGAGGCCTACGAGCAGTACTTC
. | . | TRBJ1-1 | TRBV18 | CASSPRLTEMNTEAFF | TGTGCCAGCTCACCACGGTTGACAGAAATGAACACTGAAGCTTTCTTT